This T cell receptor beta chain was found in a study of HIV-infected patients and healthy controls. Overall study results and limits: Mean usage of eight alpha and eight beta V genes differed significantly in HIV-infected patients versus controls. Compared with controls, mean Gini indices were significantly raised in HIV-infected repertoires, possibly indicating oligoclonality.

This clonotype was counted only a few times. The target antigen is unknown. Whole blood was used without fractionation, so all unsorted peripheral T cells were included. An approximately 2.6 ml peripheral blood sample was taken for RNA. Losses at the gene ends were 3 bases for V and 3 bases for J; bases not matched to a gene: 2. The V gene's germline CDR1 is SGHVS and CDR2 FQNEAQ. This CDR3 has 15 residues. Reverse transcription used around 500 ng RNA and constant-region primers for alpha and beta. Alpha and beta chain libraries were made separately by chain-specific third strand synthesis with multiplexing indices. Each molecule carried a 12-nucleotide identifier made of two joined random hexamers added before amplification. Each CDR3 protein gets one entry after TCRdb re-called the 5' RACE reads with MiXCR. The sample shows about 18,000 distinct CDR3 sequences, approximately 9.5% of them seen only once.

Sequenced input: blood. V is TRBV7-8 and J is TRBJ1-6; 7 bases map to TRBD1. The TCR comes from an adult in good health. The CDR3 region has the DNA TGTGCCAGCAGCTTGGACAGGAGCTATAATTCACCCCTCCACTTT. Translating it yields CASSLDRSYNSPLHF.